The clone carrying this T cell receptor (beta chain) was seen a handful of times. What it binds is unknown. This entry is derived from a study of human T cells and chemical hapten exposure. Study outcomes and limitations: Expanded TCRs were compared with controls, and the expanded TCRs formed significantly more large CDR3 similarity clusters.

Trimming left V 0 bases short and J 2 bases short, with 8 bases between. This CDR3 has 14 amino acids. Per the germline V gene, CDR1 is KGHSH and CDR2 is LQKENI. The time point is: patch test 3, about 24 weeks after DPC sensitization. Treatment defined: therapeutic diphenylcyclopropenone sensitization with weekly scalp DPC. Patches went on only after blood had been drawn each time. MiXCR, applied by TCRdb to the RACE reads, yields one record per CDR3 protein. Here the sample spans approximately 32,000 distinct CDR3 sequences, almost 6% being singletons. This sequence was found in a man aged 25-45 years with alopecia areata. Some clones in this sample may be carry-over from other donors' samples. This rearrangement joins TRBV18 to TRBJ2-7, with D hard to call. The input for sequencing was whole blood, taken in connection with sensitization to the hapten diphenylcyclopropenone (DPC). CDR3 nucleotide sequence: TGTGCCAGCTCACCACCGACCCTCACCTACGAGCAGTACTTC. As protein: CASSPPTLTYEQYF.